The sequence of this T cell receptor beta chain was determined in a study of CD8+CD57+ T cells in acquired aplastic anemia. TCR beta VDJ and CDR3 were profiled, and genomic DNA was the template. One entry per CDR3 protein, called by TCRdb with MiXCR from the reads. The sample has roughly 130,000 distinct CDR3 sequences; about 48% are singletons. This clonotype has just one count. The specimen sequenced was sorted CD4+, CD8+, or CD8+CD57+ T cells (not recorded which) from PBMCs. This clonotype originated in a human donor in good health, serving as a control.

In DNA, the CDR3 is TGTGCCAGCAGCTTACTACGGAACTCTGGGGCCAACGTCCTGACTTTC. Amino acids: CASSLLRNSGANVLTF. The chain employs TRBV7-3 and TRBJ2-6; the D is unclear. The CDR3 covers 16 residues. The V and J ends lost 2 bases and 0 bases respectively, with 8 bases between them. Germline V lookup: CDR1 SGHTA, CDR2 FQGTGA.